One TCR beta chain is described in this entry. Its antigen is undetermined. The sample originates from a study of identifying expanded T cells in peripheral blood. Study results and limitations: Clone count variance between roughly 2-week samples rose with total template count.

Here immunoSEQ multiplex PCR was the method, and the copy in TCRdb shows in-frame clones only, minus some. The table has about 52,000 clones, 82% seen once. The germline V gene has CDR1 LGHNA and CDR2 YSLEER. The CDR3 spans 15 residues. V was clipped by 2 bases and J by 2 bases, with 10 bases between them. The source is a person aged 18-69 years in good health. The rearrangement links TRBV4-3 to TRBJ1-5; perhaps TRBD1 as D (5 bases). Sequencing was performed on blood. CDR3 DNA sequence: TGCGCCAGCAGCCAACAGGGTTCTCGCAATCAGCCCCAGCATTTT. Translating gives CASSQQGSRNQPQHF.